The 7 T cell receptor beta chains below were found in one sample sequenced in a study of blood T cell repertoires in COVID-19. The repertoire was sequenced with immunoSEQ multiplex PCR; TCRdb's copy has only in-frame clones and lacks some. The table lists around 200,000 clones, 83% of them singletons. The sample consisted of peripheral blood. The receptors were sampled from a woman between 45 and 60 years old with acute or convalescent COVID-19.

The chain has TRBV5-3 and TRBJ1-6; D possibly corresponds to TRBD1 (6 bases). TRBV5-3 is known as an ORF, though its function is uncertain. The CDR3 is 14 residues long. V lost 0 bases to trimming and J lost 6 bases, with 7 bases between them. This chain's CDR3 is CARSLDRVNSPLHF. In nucleotides, the CDR3 is TGTGCCAGAAGCTTGGACAGGGTTAATTCACCCCTCCACTTT.

The chain links TRBV24-1 to TRBJ1-2, with D uncertain. V lost 4 bases, J lost 8 bases, and 19 bases lay in between. There are 15 residues in the CDR3. The germline V gene has CDR1 KGHDR and CDR2 SFDVKD. CDR3 in amino acids: CATSDPHRDKEGYTF. CDR3 in DNA: TGTGCCACCAGTGACCCCCACCGGGATAAGGAGGGCTACACCTTC.

V usage is TRBV3-1 (or the pseudogene TRBV3-2) and J usage is TRBJ2-3, with 8 nucleotides matching TRBD1. With 0 bases clipped from V and 5 bases from J, the junction kept 7 bases outside the gene matches. This CDR3 is built from 16 residues. Germline values: CDR1 LGHDT, CDR2 YNNKEL (reference sequence). The CDR3 sequence: CASSQETTGAGDTQYF. The CDR3 coding sequence is TGTGCCAGCAGCCAAGAAACGACAGGGGCTGGAGATACGCAGTATTTT.

V is TRBV14 and J is TRBJ2-7; D is unresolved. The germline V and J ends were trimmed by 2 bases and 3 bases, with 11 bases remaining between them. This CDR3 region has 14 residues. Per the germline V gene, CDR1 is SGHDN and CDR2 is FVKESK. This CDR3 is CASSQSNRFYEQYF. CDR3 nucleotides: TGTGCCAGCAGCCAAAGTAACAGATTCTACGAGCAGTACTTC.

The chain carries TRBV5-6 and TRBJ1-2; 12 nucleotides match TRBD1. Germline trimming cut 4 bases from V and 6 bases from J; bases unmatched to any gene: 10. There are 16 residues in the CDR3. From germline, CDR1 is SGHDT and CDR2 YYEEEE. In nucleotides, the CDR3 is TGTGCCAGCAGCGACGACCCGGGACAGGGGGCGGATGGCTACACCTTC. Its translation is CASSDDPGQGADGYTF.

V usage is TRBV10-2 and J usage is TRBJ2-1, with D possibly being TRBD2 (6 bases). The CDR3 spans 14 residues. Trimming stripped 6 bases from V and 2 bases from J, with 11 bases between. Looked up from germline, CDR1 is WSHSY and CDR2 is SAAADI. The CDR3 here is CASRWGDAYNEQFF. In DNA form, the CDR3 reads TGCGCCAGCAGGTGGGGGGACGCCTACAATGAGCAGTTCTTC.

This sequence joins TRBV30 and TRBJ2-5; 9 bases align to TRBD1. Germline lookup yields CDR1 GTSNPN and CDR2 SVGIG (reference sequence). CDR3 length: 12 residues. J was trimmed by 5 bases and V by 7 bases; bases with no gene match: 5. The CDR3 spells CAYGQGTETQYF. In nucleotides, the CDR3 is TGTGCCTACGGACAGGGGACGGAGACCCAGTACTTC.